This TCR beta chain was identified in a study of blood T cell repertoires in COVID-19. Background on the study: Donors in the United States, Italy and Spain gave samples during acute or convalescent COVID-19. Nucleic acid was either cDNA or gDNA, and it came from T cells, B-cell-depleted T cells, or PBMCs.

The table lists this clone with a count of one. In the original analysis: Amplification of reference gene primers provided the estimated nucleated cell counts. The table came from immunoSEQ multiplex PCR; TCRdb's copy has only in-frame clones and leaves some out. V and J calls and clone size follow that table, whereas D and trimming were derived from the DNA. The sample has 130,000 or so clones; 86% are singletons. The CDR3 has 15 amino acids. The V gene lost 5 bases and the J gene lost 9 bases, with 20 bases spanning the gap. From germline, CDR1 is ENHRY and CDR2 SYGVKD. This receptor was obtained from a woman in her forties or fifties who had recovered from COVID-19. This chain connects TRBV10-3 to TRBJ1-3; D gene uncertain. Sample: peripheral blood. CDR3: CAISRQVPPGGTIYF. The CDR3 DNA sequence: TGTGCCATCAGTCGACAAGTCCCCCCCGGAGGCACCATATATTTT.